This T cell receptor (beta chain) was obtained from a study of shared clonotypes between healthy human individuals. Overall study: There were three CD4 naive, three CD4 memory, two CD8 naive and one CD8 memory plates per donor. Regarding the study as a whole: A generally larger estimated richness was seen in naive subsets than in memory subsets. The naive CD4 repertoires of several donors were compared, and approximately 4.7% of clonotypes were shared.

Concerning this clone itself: Its cognate antigen is unknown.

Investigators divided CD4+ cells into CD45RA+ naive and CD45RA-negative memory subsets. The CDR3 runs 15 residues. Trimming took 4 bases from V and 6 from J; bases not matched to a gene: 12. Germline V gene sequence: CDR1 SQVTM, CDR2 ANQGSEA. Assay: immunoSEQ multiplex PCR; the TCRdb copy retains only in-frame clones and omits some. The data show approximately 350,000 clones, with approximately 74% seen just once and around a tenth held by the top ten. The sequence came from a man aged 25 to 40 in good health. The rearrangement uses TRBV29-1 and TRBJ2-7; 10 bases fit TRBD1. Sequenced material: memory CD4+ T cells sorted from blood. Subset indicated: CD45RA-negative fraction. The CDR3 nucleotides are TGCAGCGTTGGAACCGTGACAGGGGGCGCGGGCGAGCAGTACTTC. As protein: CSVGTVTGGAGEQYF.